A selection of T cell receptor beta chains follows, all from one sample in a study of CD8 T cells in Susac syndrome. TCRdb used MiXCR to reprocess the immunoSEQ multiplex PCR reads, holding one entry per CDR3 protein. The sample includes around 62,000 distinct CDR3 sequences, 90% to 95% of them seen just once. The specimen sequenced was CD8+ T cells from PBMCs. The receptors originated from a human donor in good health. Each CDR3 is given with its conserved first and last residue. D genes are given only for firm matches. A row's size may be missing; if present it is once, few, many or a size class.

V: TRBV24-1; J: TRBJ1-6; size: .; D: .; DNA: TGTGCCACCAGTGATTTTGGGATATCTCATTCACCCCTCCACTTT; CDR3: CATSDFGISHSPLHF
V: TRBV11-2; J: TRBJ1-2; size: .; D: TRBD1; DNA: TGTGCCAGCAGCTTAGCCCCAAGGACAGGGGAAGGAAGTGGCTACACCTTC; CDR3: CASSLAPRTGEGSGYTF
V: TRBV7-9; J: TRBJ1-1; size: .; D: .; DNA: TGTGCCAGCAGCACGTGGACCACTGAAGCTTTCTTT; CDR3: CASSTWTTEAFF
V: TRBV12-3/TRBV12-4; J: TRBJ2-6; size: .; D: .; DNA: TGTGCCACCGCCTGGTCAGCGGCAGAATCTGGGGCCAACGTCCTGACTTTC; CDR3: CATAWSAAESGANVLTF
V: TRBV6-2/TRBV6-3; J: TRBJ1-5; size: .; D: .; DNA: TGTGCCAGCAGCTGGGGGTGGGGCAATCAGCCCCAGCATTTT; CDR3: CASSWGWGNQPQHF
V: TRBV12-5; J: TRBJ1-5; size: once; D: .; DNA: TGTGCTAGTGGTTTCTCTCCATCCGCAGCCTCGGATAGCAATCAGCCCCAGCATTTT; CDR3: CASGFSPSAASDSNQPQHF
V: TRBV25-1; J: TRBJ2-1; size: .; D: .; DNA: TGTGCCAGCAGCGGGGACCGGGGACCTATATACAATGAGCAGTTCTTC; CDR3: CASSGDRGPIYNEQFF
V: TRBV7-3; J: TRBJ2-1; size: .; D: .; DNA: TGTGCCAGCAGCCCCGCGGTCGGCTCCTACAATGAGCAGTTCTTC; CDR3: CASSPAVGSYNEQFF
V: TRBV14; J: TRBJ2-7; size: .; D: .; DNA: TGTGCCAGCAGCCAATTAGACAGGCCCTACGAGCAGTACTTC; CDR3: CASSQLDRPYEQYF
V: TRBV7-2; J: TRBJ2-2; size: .; D: TRBD1; DNA: TGTGCCAGCAGCTCTCGTGGACAGGGTCGGGCCGGGGAGCTGTTTTTT; CDR3: CASSSRGQGRAGELFF
V: TRBV6-5; J: TRBJ1-1; size: .; D: .; DNA: TGTGCCAGCAGTTATGGGGGGAAGAACACTGAAGCTTTCTTT; CDR3: CASSYGGKNTEAFF
V: TRBV5-6; J: TRBJ1-1; size: .; D: .; DNA: TGTGCCAGCAGCTTTGGAGGGGCTGAAGCTTTCTTT; CDR3: CASSFGGAEAFF
V: TRBV5-4; J: TRBJ1-6; size: .; D: .; DNA: TGTGCCAGCGGAGTGGGGGGCAGGTTAGATTCACCCCTCCACTTT; CDR3: CASGVGGRLDSPLHF
V: TRBV28; J: TRBJ2-7; size: .; D: .; DNA: TGTGCCAGCAGTTTATTTACGGGGGGCCCTGTGGAGCAGTACTTC; CDR3: CASSLFTGGPVEQYF
V: TRBV5-1; J: TRBJ1-2; size: .; D: TRBD1; DNA: TGCGCCAGCAGCTTGGACCAGGGGGAAGGCTACACCTTC; CDR3: CASSLDQGEGYTF
V: TRBV30; J: TRBJ1-1; size: .; D: .; DNA: TGTGCCTGGAGTTACGCCCGACCCCATGAAGCTTTCTTT; CDR3: CAWSYARPHEAFF
V: TRBV7-6; J: TRBJ2-6; size: .; D: TRBD2; DNA: TGTGCCAGCAGCTCCCGGGAGGTTCCAGCGACTGGGGCCAACGTCCTGACTTTC; CDR3: CASSSREVPATGANVLTF
V: TRBV4-2; J: TRBJ2-7; size: .; D: .; DNA: TGTGCCAGCAGCCAAGGGCGGGACGGGGATGAGGAGCAGTACTTC; CDR3: CASSQGRDGDEEQYF
V: TRBV10-3; J: TRBJ2-1; size: .; D: TRBD2; DNA: TGTGCCATCAGCCTAGCGAAGCGGGAATCCTACAATGAGCAGTTCTTC; CDR3: CAISLAKRESYNEQFF
V: TRBV20-1; J: TRBJ2-7; size: .; D: .; DNA: TGCAGTGCTAGAGATCGAGAAGGGGCATCCTACGAGCAGTACTTC; CDR3: CSARDREGASYEQYF
V: TRBV7-9; J: TRBJ1-1; size: .; D: .; DNA: TGTGCCGGCAATTGGGGTGGCGGGACTGAAGCTTTCTTT; CDR3: CAGNWGGGTEAFF
V: TRBV21-1; J: TRBJ2-7; size: .; D: .; DNA: TGTGCCAGCAGCATTTGCTTCCCTAGGGGACTAGATCTGTACGAGCAGTACTTC; CDR3: CASSICFPRGLDLYEQYF
V: TRBV19; J: TRBJ2-1; size: .; D: .; DNA: TGTGCCAGTAGTATTGTAGGGGCGACTTTGGTCCCGGTCTTC; CDR3: CASSIVGATLVPVF